These T cell receptor beta chains were read from a single sample in a study of vaccination and CD4 T cells after COVID-19. TCRdb passed the PCR reads through MiXCR, listing each CDR3 protein once. The profile covers around 18,000 distinct CDR3 sequences, with under 60% appearing a single time and around 9.6% taken by the ten largest. These receptors have no known antigen. The starting material was CD4+ T cells from blood, cultured in vitro, obtained after SARS-CoV-2 vaccination. The receptors originated from a human donor who had recovered from COVID-19. Each CDR3 is given with its conserved first and last residue. Fields, in order: J gene, D gene, V gene, clone size, CDR3 DNA, CDR3 protein. The D gene is left open where the match is weak. The size field is filled for only some rows; it gives once, few, many or a size class.

J gene: TRBJ1-1; D gene: .; V gene: TRBV30; clone size: .; CDR3 DNA: TGTGCCTGGAGTAGAGGGGTTCCTGAAGCTTTCTTT; CDR3 protein: CAWSRGVPEAFF
J gene: TRBJ2-1; D gene: TRBD2; V gene: TRBV27; clone size: .; CDR3 DNA: TGTGCCAGCAGTTTATCGTCTGGTAGCGGGGGGACGCAGTTCTTC; CDR3 protein: CASSLSSGSGGTQFF
J gene: TRBJ1-2; D gene: .; V gene: TRBV10-3; clone size: .; CDR3 DNA: TGTGCCATCAGTGAGTCGCAGGGGCTCCACTATGGCTACACCTTC; CDR3 protein: CAISESQGLHYGYTF
J gene: TRBJ2-7; D gene: .; V gene: TRBV27; clone size: .; CDR3 DNA: TGTGCCAGCAGTTTAGGGCCAGGGTCAGCCTACGAGCAGTACTTC; CDR3 protein: CASSLGPGSAYEQYF
J gene: TRBJ1-2; D gene: TRBD1; V gene: TRBV20-1; clone size: .; CDR3 DNA: TGCAGTGCCAAACCCCCGGGACAGGGCGCCGAGGGCTACACCTTC; CDR3 protein: CSAKPPGQGAEGYTF
J gene: TRBJ1-5; D gene: .; V gene: TRBV19; clone size: .; CDR3 DNA: TGTGCCAGTAGCCAGATCAATCAGCCCCAGCATTTT; CDR3 protein: CASSQINQPQHF
J gene: TRBJ1-5; D gene: TRBD1; V gene: TRBV7-2; clone size: few; CDR3 DNA: TGTGCCAGCAGCTTAACAGGGGGCCATCAGCCCCAGCATTTT; CDR3 protein: CASSLTGGHQPQHF
J gene: TRBJ1-1; D gene: .; V gene: TRBV10-3; clone size: once; CDR3 DNA: TGTGCCATCAGTGATTTGGGGGGAACCACTGAAGCTTTCTTT; CDR3 protein: CAISDLGGTTEAFF
J gene: TRBJ1-1; D gene: .; V gene: TRBV7-8; clone size: few; CDR3 DNA: TGTGCCAGCAGCACAAACATACGGGGGGACACTGAAGCTTTCTTT; CDR3 protein: CASSTNIRGDTEAFF
J gene: TRBJ1-5; D gene: .; V gene: TRBV18; clone size: once; CDR3 DNA: TGTGCCAGCTCACCGGCCATCCACAGTCAGCCCCAGCATTTT; CDR3 protein: CASSPAIHSQPQHF
J gene: TRBJ1-5; D gene: .; V gene: TRBV2; clone size: .; CDR3 DNA: TGTGCCAGCAGTGCTCATCAGCCCCAGCATTTT; CDR3 protein: CASSAHQPQHF
J gene: TRBJ1-5; D gene: .; V gene: TRBV24-1; clone size: .; CDR3 DNA: TGTGCCACCAGTGAGTCGGGACGGTATAGCAATCAGCCCCAGCATTTT; CDR3 protein: CATSESGRYSNQPQHF
J gene: TRBJ1-1; D gene: .; V gene: TRBV20-1; clone size: once; CDR3 DNA: TGCAGGGGGGGTGTAGTTGGAATGAACACTGAAGCTTTCTTT; CDR3 protein: CRGGVVGMNTEAFF
J gene: TRBJ1-1; D gene: .; V gene: TRBV5-5; clone size: .; CDR3 DNA: TGCGCCAGCAGCCAAATATCACAAGGACGTGAAGCTTTCTTT; CDR3 protein: CASSQISQGREAFF
J gene: TRBJ1-1; D gene: TRBD1; V gene: TRBV12-3/TRBV12-4; clone size: .; CDR3 DNA: TGTGCCAGCAGTTCCGCCAGGGGGCTGGGAGCTTTCTTT; CDR3 protein: CASSSARGLGAFF
J gene: TRBJ2-4; D gene: .; V gene: TRBV20-1; clone size: few; CDR3 DNA: TGCAGTGCTAGAGAAAGTAAAGCCAAAAACATTCAGTACTTC; CDR3 protein: CSARESKAKNIQYF
J gene: TRBJ2-2; D gene: TRBD1; V gene: TRBV23-1; clone size: .; CDR3 DNA: TGCGCCAGCAGAGGACAGGGGAGAGGGGAGCTGTTTTTT; CDR3 protein: CASRGQGRGELFF
J gene: TRBJ2-3; D gene: TRBD2; V gene: TRBV20-1; clone size: .; CDR3 DNA: TGCAGTGCTAGAGACTCTAGCGGCCGAAGTCACACAGATACGCAGTATTTT; CDR3 protein: CSARDSSGRSHTDTQYF
J gene: TRBJ1-5; D gene: .; V gene: TRBV6-2/TRBV6-3; clone size: few; CDR3 DNA: TGTGCCAGCAGTTACTCCTCCTTAGGTGGGATGGGCTTCAATCAGCCCCAGCATTTT; CDR3 protein: CASSYSSLGGMGFNQPQHF
J gene: TRBJ1-1; D gene: .; V gene: TRBV11-3; clone size: .; CDR3 DNA: TGTGCCAGCAGCTTAGGCCGGCAGGTGGATGCTTTCTTT; CDR3 protein: CASSLGRQVDAFF
J gene: TRBJ1-1; D gene: .; V gene: TRBV19; clone size: .; CDR3 DNA: TGTGCCAGTACCCGCAATAACCGGGGGACTGAAGCTTTCTTT; CDR3 protein: CASTRNNRGTEAFF
J gene: TRBJ2-3; D gene: TRBD1; V gene: TRBV4-1; clone size: .; CDR3 DNA: TGCGCCAGCAGGAGCGATAGGGGGACAGGGGGCGCAGATGCGCAGTATTTT; CDR3 protein: CASRSDRGTGGADAQYF
J gene: TRBJ1-5; D gene: TRBD1; V gene: TRBV19; clone size: .; CDR3 DNA: TGTGCCAGTAGTATATTCGGGACAGGGGCAGGTCAGCCCCAGCATTTT; CDR3 protein: CASSIFGTGAGQPQHF
J gene: TRBJ2-3; D gene: .; V gene: TRBV7-9; clone size: .; CDR3 DNA: TGTGCCAGCAGCTTCTCCACAGATACGCAGTATTTT; CDR3 protein: CASSFSTDTQYF
J gene: TRBJ1-5; D gene: .; V gene: TRBV19; clone size: few; CDR3 DNA: TGTGCCAGTAACAGGGTGGGTGAGCCCCAGCATTTT; CDR3 protein: CASNRVGEPQHF
J gene: TRBJ1-1; D gene: .; V gene: TRBV18; clone size: .; CDR3 DNA: TGTGCCAGCTCACCTCTGAGGGAGAACACTGAAGCTTTCTTT; CDR3 protein: CASSPLRENTEAFF
J gene: TRBJ2-7; D gene: TRBD2; V gene: TRBV7-3; clone size: .; CDR3 DNA: TGTGCCAGCAGCTTATCTCGCGGGAGCGAGCAGTACTTC; CDR3 protein: CASSLSRGSEQYF
J gene: TRBJ1-2; D gene: TRBD1; V gene: TRBV4-1; clone size: .; CDR3 DNA: TGCGCCAGCAGCCACCCCATGACAGGGGCCCACTATGGCTACACCTTC; CDR3 protein: CASSHPMTGAHYGYTF
J gene: TRBJ1-2; D gene: TRBD1; V gene: TRBV5-4; clone size: .; CDR3 DNA: TGTGCCAGCAGCTTGGGACAGGGCTTTCCTATAGGCACCTTC; CDR3 protein: CASSLGQGFPIGTF
J gene: TRBJ2-2; D gene: TRBD2; V gene: TRBV6-2/TRBV6-3; clone size: .; CDR3 DNA: TGTGCCAGCACCTTAGCGGGAGGCGCGGGCGGGGAGCTGTTTTTT; CDR3 protein: CASTLAGGAGGELFF
J gene: TRBJ2-3; D gene: TRBD1; V gene: TRBV20-1; clone size: .; CDR3 DNA: TGCAGTGCTAGAACCCGGACAGGGACAGATACGCAGTATTTT; CDR3 protein: CSARTRTGTDTQYF
J gene: TRBJ1-1; D gene: .; V gene: TRBV5-1; clone size: .; CDR3 DNA: TGCGCCAGCAGCCCCCTGGGGGGTATGAATACTGAAGCTTTCTTT; CDR3 protein: CASSPLGGMNTEAFF
J gene: TRBJ1-2; D gene: .; V gene: TRBV4-1; clone size: .; CDR3 DNA: TGCGCCAGCAGCATAGACAGAGATTCGAGTAACTATGGCTACACCTTC; CDR3 protein: CASSIDRDSSNYGYTF
J gene: TRBJ1-1; D gene: TRBD1; V gene: TRBV19; clone size: .; CDR3 DNA: TGTGCCAGTAGTAAGGGACAGGGGGTCGACACTGAAGCTTTCTTT; CDR3 protein: CASSKGQGVDTEAFF
J gene: TRBJ1-1; D gene: .; V gene: TRBV30; clone size: few; CDR3 DNA: TGTGCCTGGAGCCCTGCCACTGAAGCTTTCTTT; CDR3 protein: CAWSPATEAFF
J gene: TRBJ2-5; D gene: TRBD2; V gene: TRBV7-2; clone size: .; CDR3 DNA: TGTGCCAGCAGCTTAAACGGGGGGGCCCAAGAGACCCAGTACTTC; CDR3 protein: CASSLNGGAQETQYF
J gene: TRBJ2-1; D gene: .; V gene: TRBV6-1; clone size: once; CDR3 DNA: TGTGCCAGCAGTGAATTCTCTATGGCGCGCAATGAGCAGTTCTTC; CDR3 protein: CASSEFSMARNEQFF
J gene: TRBJ2-3; D gene: .; V gene: TRBV6-1; clone size: .; CDR3 DNA: TGTGCCAGCAGACTAGCAGCAGATACGCAGTATTTT; CDR3 protein: CASRLAADTQYF
J gene: TRBJ1-6; D gene: TRBD1; V gene: TRBV6-1; clone size: few; CDR3 DNA: TGTGCCAGCCAGGACAGGGCCTCCTATAATTCACCCCTCCACTTT; CDR3 protein: CASQDRASYNSPLHF
J gene: TRBJ2-1; D gene: .; V gene: TRBV7-7; clone size: .; CDR3 DNA: TGTGCCAGCAGCTCCTTTCAGGGACTCCCCTACAATGAGCAGTTCTTC; CDR3 protein: CASSSFQGLPYNEQFF
J gene: TRBJ1-1; D gene: .; V gene: TRBV11-2; clone size: .; CDR3 DNA: TGTGCCAGCAGCTTAGATCAAGGGTGGGGAGAAGCTTTCTTT; CDR3 protein: CASSLDQGWGEAFF
J gene: TRBJ1-5; D gene: .; V gene: TRBV19; clone size: .; CDR3 DNA: TGTGCCAGTAGTATAACGGTGCGGGGGGAGGCCCAGCATTTT; CDR3 protein: CASSITVRGEAQHF
J gene: TRBJ1-2; D gene: TRBD1; V gene: TRBV20-1; clone size: .; CDR3 DNA: TGCAGTGCTCGCGCCGGGACAGGGGACTATGGCTACACCTTC; CDR3 protein: CSARAGTGDYGYTF
J gene: TRBJ1-3; D gene: .; V gene: TRBV28; clone size: .; CDR3 DNA: TGTGCCAGCAGTCCCGCCTCTGGAAACACCATATATTTT; CDR3 protein: CASSPASGNTIYF
J gene: TRBJ1-1; D gene: .; V gene: TRBV5-6; clone size: .; CDR3 DNA: TGTGCCAGCAGCTTGGTGCGGGGAGAAGCTTTCTTT; CDR3 protein: CASSLVRGEAFF
J gene: TRBJ2-7; D gene: .; V gene: TRBV19; clone size: .; CDR3 DNA: TGTGCCAGTAGTAGATCCAGGGTAGGGGGGTCCTACGAGCAGTACTTC; CDR3 protein: CASSRSRVGGSYEQYF
J gene: TRBJ1-5; D gene: .; V gene: TRBV6-2/TRBV6-3; clone size: .; CDR3 DNA: TGTGCCAGCAGTTACTCACCGGGACTAAGGGCTCAGCCCCAGCATTTT; CDR3 protein: CASSYSPGLRAQPQHF
J gene: TRBJ2-1; D gene: .; V gene: TRBV7-9; clone size: .; CDR3 DNA: TGTGCCAGCAGACTAGATGGCGGTAGCTCCTACAATGAGCAGTTCTTC; CDR3 protein: CASRLDGGSSYNEQFF